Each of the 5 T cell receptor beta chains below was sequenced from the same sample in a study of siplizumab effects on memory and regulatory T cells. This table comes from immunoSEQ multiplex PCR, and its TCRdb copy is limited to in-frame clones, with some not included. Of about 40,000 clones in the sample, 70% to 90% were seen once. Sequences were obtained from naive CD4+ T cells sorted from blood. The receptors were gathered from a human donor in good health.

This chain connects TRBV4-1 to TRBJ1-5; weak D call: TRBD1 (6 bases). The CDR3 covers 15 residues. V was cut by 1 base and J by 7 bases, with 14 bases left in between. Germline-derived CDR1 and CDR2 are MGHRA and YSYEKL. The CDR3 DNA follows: TGCGCCAGCAGCCAAGTAGGGGGGGCCGGCCAGCCCCAGCATTTT. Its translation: CASSQVGGAGQPQHF.

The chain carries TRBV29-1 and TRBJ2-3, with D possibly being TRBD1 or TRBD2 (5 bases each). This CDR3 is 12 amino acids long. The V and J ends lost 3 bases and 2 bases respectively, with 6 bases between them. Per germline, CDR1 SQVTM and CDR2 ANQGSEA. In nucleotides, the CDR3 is TGCAGCGTTGAGGGGGTCACAGATACGCAGTATTTT. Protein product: CSVEGVTDTQYF.

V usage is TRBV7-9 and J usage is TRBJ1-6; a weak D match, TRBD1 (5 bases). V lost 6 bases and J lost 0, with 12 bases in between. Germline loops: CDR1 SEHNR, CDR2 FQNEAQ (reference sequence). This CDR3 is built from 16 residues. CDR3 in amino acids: CASSQPGSSYNSPLHF. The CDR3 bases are TGTGCCAGCAGTCAACCAGGGAGCTCCTATAATTCACCCCTCCACTTT.

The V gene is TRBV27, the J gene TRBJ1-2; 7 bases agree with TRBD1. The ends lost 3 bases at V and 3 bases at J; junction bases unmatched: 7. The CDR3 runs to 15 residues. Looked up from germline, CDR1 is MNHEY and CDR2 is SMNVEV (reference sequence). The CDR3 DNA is TGTGCCAGCAGTTTCTACCGGGACAGAGACTATGGCTACACCTTC. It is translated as CASSFYRDRDYGYTF.

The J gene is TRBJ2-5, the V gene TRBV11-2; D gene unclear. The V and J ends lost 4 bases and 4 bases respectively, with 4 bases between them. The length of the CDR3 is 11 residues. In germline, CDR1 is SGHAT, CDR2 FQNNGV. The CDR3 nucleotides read TGTGCCAGCAGCTCCTCAGAGACCCAGTACTTC. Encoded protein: CASSSSETQYF.